This entry lists 21 T cell receptor beta chains sequenced from one sample in a study of early T cells in non-severe SARS-CoV-2 infection. TCRdb called the 5' RACE reads again in MiXCR, with one record for every CDR3 protein. Among under 40,000 distinct CDR3 sequences listed, under 7% were seen once. Source material: whole blood. The receptors here all came from an adult who was a healthcare worker with PCR-confirmed SARS-CoV-2 infection or an uninfected control (not recorded which).

The sample holds many counts of this clonotype. The chain combines TRBV15 with TRBJ2-1; unclear D gene. The V and J ends lost 3 bases and 7 bases respectively, with 16 bases between them. CDR1 and CDR2 (germline): LNHNV, YYDKDF (reference sequence). The CDR3 runs 15 residues. CDR3 in amino acids: CATSSISDPRNEQFF. CDR3 bases: TGTGCCACCAGCAGCATCTCGGACCCGCGGAATGAGCAGTTCTTC.

The rearrangement joins TRBV7-9 to TRBJ1-1; D is uncertain. Germline CDR1 is SEHNR and CDR2 is FQNEAQ (reference sequence). The germline V and J ends were trimmed by 5 bases and 8 bases, with 9 bases remaining between them. This CDR3 is built from 11 residues. The CDR3 DNA is TGTGCCAGCAGCGCACGGAGGGAAGCTTTCTTT. Its protein product is CASSARREAFF.

This clonotype was recorded at least ten times. V usage is TRBV19 and J usage is TRBJ1-2, with unresolved D. This CDR3 region has 16 residues. V lost 3 bases and J lost 2, with 16 bases in between. Germline V gene data show CDR1 as LNHDA and CDR2 as SQIVND (reference sequence). In DNA form, the CDR3 reads TGTGCCAGTAGTATCGGCGGCAGTCCGTCAAACTATGGCTACACCTTC. As protein: CASSIGGSPSNYGYTF.

This clonotype was observed many times. This chain uses TRBV5-1 with TRBJ2-3, with D possibly being TRBD2 (5 bases). Trimming cost V 3 bases and J 3 bases, with 11 bases left between them. The CDR3 contains 14 residues. The germline V gene encodes CDR1 SGHRS and CDR2 YFSETQ. The CDR3 protein is CASSSSDLTDTQYF. For the CDR3, the DNA is TGCGCCAGCAGCTCCTCGGACTTAACAGATACGCAGTATTTT.

This chain uses TRBV3-1 with TRBJ2-1; D is possibly TRBD1 or TRBD2 (6 bases each). V was pared by 0 bases and J by 3 bases, with 18 bases between. Germline CDR1 LGHDT, CDR2 YNNKEL (reference sequence). This CDR3 is built from 18 residues. The CDR3: CASSQEGGPPGNYNEQFF. The CDR3 nucleotides are TGTGCCAGCAGCCAAGAAGGGGGGCCCCCGGGAAACTACAATGAGCAGTTCTTC.

The chain carries TRBV20-1 and TRBJ2-7; D may be TRBD1 or TRBD2 (5 bases each). This CDR3 has 14 residues. Trimming stripped 2 bases from V and 3 bases from J, with 14 bases between. CDR1 and CDR2 from the germline V gene are DFQATT and SNEGSKA (reference sequence). The CDR3: CSARKGTKDYEQYF. CDR3 coding DNA: TGCAGTGCTAGAAAGGGGACGAAAGACTACGAGCAGTACTTC.

The chain joins TRBV23-1 to TRBJ2-7; no definite D call. TRBV23-1 falls under the ORF class, with uncertain function. The CDR3 extends over 10 amino acids. Trimming stripped 7 bases from V and 5 bases from J, with 6 bases between. The CDR3 here is CASKLHEQYF. The CDR3, as DNA: TGCGCCAGCAAGTTACACGAGCAGTACTTC.

The sample holds many counts of this clonotype. The chain recombines TRBV28 with TRBJ2-6; 8 bases match TRBD1. This CDR3 spans 16 amino acids. V trimming: 6 bases; J trimming: 3 bases; junction bases outside the gene matches: 7. CDR1 and CDR2 from the germline V gene are MDHEN and SYDVKM. The CDR3 region has the DNA TGTGCCAGCAGCCGACAGGGGACGAATGGGGCCAACGTCCTGACTTTC. Amino acid sequence: CASSRQGTNGANVLTF.

This clonotype was seen a handful of times. This sequence joins TRBV7-6 and TRBJ2-2; 10 bases fit TRBD2. V gave up 0 bases and J gave up 4 bases; unmatched junction bases: 11. CDR1 and CDR2 from the germline V gene are SGHVS and FNYEAQ. CDR3 length equals 19 residues. CDR3 coding DNA: TGTGCCAGCAGCTTAGCTTCGGCTAGCGGGAGACTGGGCACCGGGGAGCTGTTTTTT. Its translation: CASSLASASGRLGTGELFF.

This clonotype has a handful of counts. The chain has TRBV12-3 or TRBV12-4 and TRBJ2-6; D is possibly TRBD1 or TRBD2 (5 bases each). This CDR3 comprises 16 residues. V lost 3 bases, J lost 0 bases, and 9 bases lay in between. The CDR3 nucleotides read TGTGCCAGCAGTTTGGGACGCAACTCTGGGGCCAACGTCCTGACTTTC. Encoded protein: CASSLGRNSGANVLTF.

This clonotype has ten or more counts. The chain employs TRBV9 and TRBJ2-7; D perhaps matches TRBD1 (6 bases). Trimming cost V 4 bases and J 3 bases, with 20 bases left between them. Germline V CDR1 and CDR2: SGDLS, YYNGEE. There are 16 residues in the CDR3. The CDR3 sequence is CASSSYSGGLVYEQYF. The CDR3 DNA sequence: TGTGCCAGCAGCTCATACAGTGGGGGCCTCGTCTACGAGCAGTACTTC.

This clonotype was detected ten times or more. This rearrangement joins TRBV7-6 to TRBJ2-2; D is perhaps TRBD1 (6 bases). Germline lookup yields CDR1 SGHVS and CDR2 FNYEAQ. The CDR3 covers 15 residues. Trimming pared 1 base from V and 5 bases from J, leaving 11 bases between. The CDR3 is CASSLEGTSTGELFF. In DNA, the CDR3 is TGTGCCAGCAGCTTAGAAGGGACATCAACCGGGGAGCTGTTTTTT.

The sample holds a few counts of this clonotype. It is likely a read error, because the conserved phenylalanine at the end of the CDR3 is missing. This chain links TRBV10-2 with TRBJ2-1, with TRBD2 identical over 10 bases. Germline loops: CDR1 WSHSY, CDR2 SAAADI. This CDR3 region has 16 residues. Losses at the gene ends were 8 bases for V and 9 bases for J; bases not matched to a gene: 16. The CDR3 loop reads CASGPLLAGAVGEQFL. The CDR3, as DNA: TGCGCCAGCGGGCCATTGCTAGCGGGAGCCGTGGGTGAGCAGTTCCTC.

This clonotype has at least ten counts. The genes are TRBV5-6 and TRBJ1-6, with 9 bases fitting TRBD1. CDR1 and CDR2 (germline): SGHDT, YYEEEE. The CDR3 extends over 14 amino acids. The J segment lost 8 bases and the V segment lost 6 bases, leaving 6 bases of the junction unmatched. Written as DNA, the CDR3 is TGTGCCAGCACTCCGGGACAGGGTGATTCACCCCTCCACTTT. This gives the protein CASTPGQGDSPLHF.

This clonotype was detected only once. A much larger clone sits a single nucleotide away, making a read error possible. The gene calls are TRBV27 and TRBJ1-2; 8 bases are a match to TRBD1. From germline, CDR1 is MNHEY and CDR2 SMNVEV (reference sequence). This CDR3 region has 15 residues. The CDR3 spells CGSSFSGTGYDGYTF. CDR3 bases: TGTGGCAGCAGTTTTTCCGGGACAGGTTACGATGGCTACACCTTC.

This clonotype was found many times. The rearrangement links TRBV6-2 or TRBV6-3 to TRBJ2-5; TRBD2 might be the D (6 bases). The V end was cut by 5 bases, the J end by 0 bases, with 7 bases between. The length of the CDR3 is 13 residues. Germline CDR1 is MNHEY and CDR2 is SVGEGT. CDR3 amino acids: CASSRDYQETQYF. The CDR3 DNA reads as TGTGCCAGCAGTCGGGACTACCAAGAGACCCAGTACTTC.

This clonotype was observed at least ten times. The V and J genes are TRBV15 and TRBJ1-6; D is perhaps TRBD1 (6 bases). CDR1 is LNHNV, CDR2 YYDKDF, per germline (reference sequence). With 5 bases removed from V and 4 bases from J, the gap between germline ends came to 18 bases. This CDR3 is built from 17 residues. CDR3 coding DNA: TGTGCCACCAGCGGTACAGGGATCGAACTTTATAATTCACCCCTCCACTTT. It codes for CATSGTGIELYNSPLHF.

The chain joins TRBV11-2 to TRBJ2-2; 12 bases align to TRBD2. There are 18 residues in the CDR3. With V trimmed by 1 base and J by 1 base, 4 bases remained unmatched. Germline CDR1 SGHAT, CDR2 FQNNGV. The CDR3 loop reads CASSLGPGLAGNTGELFF. The CDR3 DNA reads TGTGCCAGCAGCTTAGGACCGGGACTAGCGGGGAACACCGGGGAGCTGTTTTTT.

This clonotype was observed at least ten times. This chain connects TRBV5-1 to TRBJ2-3; D unresolved. V was shortened by 4 bases and J by 6 bases, with 12 bases between the two germline ends. The CDR3 has 13 residues. Per germline, CDR1 SGHRS and CDR2 YFSETQ. The CDR3 sequence is CASSSRLRDTQYF. The DNA for the CDR3 is TGCGCCAGCAGCAGCCGTCTCCGGGATACGCAGTATTTT. The full variable domain, rest sourced from reference TRBV5-1 and TRBJ2-3, is KAGVTQTPRYLIKTRGQQVTLSCSPISGHRSVSWYQQTPGQGLQFLFEYFSETQRNKGNFPGRFSGRQFSNSRSEMNVSTLELGDSALYLCASSSRLRDTQYFGPGTRLTVL.

The rearrangement links TRBV3-1 to TRBJ2-1; 7 bases match TRBD2. The CDR3 has 13 residues. Unmatched junction bases numbered 5, after V lost 4 bases and J lost 8 bases. CDR1 is LGHDT and CDR2 is YNNKEL in the germline V gene (reference sequence). The CDR3 protein is CASSLGLNDEQFF. In nucleotides, the CDR3 is TGTGCCAGCAGCCTGGGACTAAACGATGAGCAGTTCTTC.

This clonotype was found a few times. The rearrangement uses TRBV2 and TRBJ2-1; D not resolved. The ends were cut back, 7 bases at V and 12 bases at J, with 16 bases in the middle. CDR1 SNHLY and CDR2 FYNNEI come from the germline V gene. The CDR3 has 12 amino acids. The CDR3 DNA reads as TGTGCCAGCAAGACGGACCAGCCTGGGCAGTTCTTC. Translated, it gives CASKTDQPGQFF.